This T cell receptor (beta chain) derives from a study of blood T cell repertoires in COVID-19. Turning to the study itself: In each case, the material was cDNA or gDNA derived from T cells, B-cell-depleted T cells, or PBMCs.

How the authors handled the data: Amplification from reference gene primers served as the basis for estimated nucleated cell counts. Using immunoSEQ multiplex PCR, the repertoire was profiled, and TCRdb retains in-frame clones only, with some absent. V and J calls and clone size follow that table, whereas D and trimming were derived from the DNA. Of 150,000 or so clones listed, more than 80% are singletons. Participants had their cohort set by participant-reported clinical history. Recovery among Cohort 3 donors was established by two negative PCRs, clearance, or symptom resolution. The receptor comes from a man aged 50 or older who had recovered from COVID-19. The source material was PBMCs or T cells enriched from blood (not recorded which).

CDR3 loop: CASSTTTVNYEQYF. In DNA form, the CDR3 reads TGTGCCAGCAGCACAACGACAGTGAACTACGAGCAGTACTTC. The J gene is TRBJ2-7, the V gene TRBV7-2; possible D gene TRBD1, 5 bases. CDR1 is SGHTA, CDR2 FQGNSA, per germline. This CDR3 region has 14 residues. Trimming took off 5 bases at V and 3 bases at J, with 14 bases between the two ends. Variable domain in full (rest from reference TRBV7-2 and TRBJ2-7): GAGVSQSPSNKVTEKGKDVELRCDPISGHTALYWYRQSLGQGLEFLIYFQGNSAPDKSGLPSDRFSAERTGGSVSTLTIQRTQQEDSAVYLCASSTTTVNYEQYFGPGTRLTVT.